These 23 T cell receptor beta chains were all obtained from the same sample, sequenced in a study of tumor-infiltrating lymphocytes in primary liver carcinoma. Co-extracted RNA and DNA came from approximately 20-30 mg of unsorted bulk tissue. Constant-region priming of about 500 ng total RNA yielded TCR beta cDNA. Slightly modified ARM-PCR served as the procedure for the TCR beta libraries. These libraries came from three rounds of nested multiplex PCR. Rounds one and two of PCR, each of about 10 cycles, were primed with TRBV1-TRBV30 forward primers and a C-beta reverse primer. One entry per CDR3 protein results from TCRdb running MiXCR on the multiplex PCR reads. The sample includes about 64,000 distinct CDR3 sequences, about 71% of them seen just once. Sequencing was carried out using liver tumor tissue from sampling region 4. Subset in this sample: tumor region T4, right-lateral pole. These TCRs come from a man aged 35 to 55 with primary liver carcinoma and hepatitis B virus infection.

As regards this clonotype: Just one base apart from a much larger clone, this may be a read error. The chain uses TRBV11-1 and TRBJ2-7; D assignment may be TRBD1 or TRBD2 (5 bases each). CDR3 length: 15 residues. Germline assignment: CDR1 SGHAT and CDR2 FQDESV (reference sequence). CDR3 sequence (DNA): TGTGCCAGCAGCTCACCCCGGGGCTCCTCCTACGAACAGTACTTC. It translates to CASSSPRGSSYEQYF. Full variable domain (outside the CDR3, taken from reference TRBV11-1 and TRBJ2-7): EAEVAQSPRYKITEKSQAVAFWCDPISGHATLYWYRQILGQGPELLVQFQDESVVDDSQLPKDRFSAERLKGVDSTLKIQPAELGDSAMYLCASSSPRGSSYEQYFGPGTRLTVT.

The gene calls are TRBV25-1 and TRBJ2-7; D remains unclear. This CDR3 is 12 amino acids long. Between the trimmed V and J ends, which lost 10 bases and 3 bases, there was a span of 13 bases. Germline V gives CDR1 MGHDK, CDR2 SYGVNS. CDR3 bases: TGTGCCACCCATGGGCATTGCTACGAGCAGTACTTC. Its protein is CATHGHCYEQYF.

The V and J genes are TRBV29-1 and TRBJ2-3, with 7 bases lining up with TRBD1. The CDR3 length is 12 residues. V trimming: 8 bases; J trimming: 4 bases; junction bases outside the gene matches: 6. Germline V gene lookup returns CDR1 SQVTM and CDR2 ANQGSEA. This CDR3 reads CSIHRGSDTQYF. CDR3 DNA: TGCAGCATACACAGGGGCTCAGATACGCAGTATTTT.

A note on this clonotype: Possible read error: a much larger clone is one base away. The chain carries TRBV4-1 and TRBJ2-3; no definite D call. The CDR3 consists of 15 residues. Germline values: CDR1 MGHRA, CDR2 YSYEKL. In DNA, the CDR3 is TGCGCCAGCAGCCAAGATCCGAGTGGAAGGGATACGAAGTATTTT. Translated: CASSQDPSGRDTKYF.

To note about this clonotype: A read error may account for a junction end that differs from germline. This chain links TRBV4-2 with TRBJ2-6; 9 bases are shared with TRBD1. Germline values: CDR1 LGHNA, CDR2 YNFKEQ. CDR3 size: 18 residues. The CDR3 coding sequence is TGTGCCAGTAGCCAAGCTGCGACAGGGGGGACTGGGGCCAACGGCCTGACTTTC. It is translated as CASSQAATGGTGANGLTF.

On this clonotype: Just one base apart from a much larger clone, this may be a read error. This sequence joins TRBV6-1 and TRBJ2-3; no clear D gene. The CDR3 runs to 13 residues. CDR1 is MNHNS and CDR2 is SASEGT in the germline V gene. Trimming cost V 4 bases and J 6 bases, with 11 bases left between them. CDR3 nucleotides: TGTGCCAGCAGTGGGAGAAATGGGGATACGCAGTATTTT. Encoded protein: CASSGRNGDTQYF.

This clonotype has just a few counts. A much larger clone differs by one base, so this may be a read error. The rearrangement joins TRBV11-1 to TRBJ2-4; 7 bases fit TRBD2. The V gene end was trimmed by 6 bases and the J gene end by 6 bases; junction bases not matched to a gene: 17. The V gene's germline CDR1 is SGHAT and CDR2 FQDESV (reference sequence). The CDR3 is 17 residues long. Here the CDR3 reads CASSFPGTNGTTNIQYF. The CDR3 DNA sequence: TGTGCCAGCAGTTTTCCCGGGACTAACGGGACCACAAACATTCAGTACTTC.

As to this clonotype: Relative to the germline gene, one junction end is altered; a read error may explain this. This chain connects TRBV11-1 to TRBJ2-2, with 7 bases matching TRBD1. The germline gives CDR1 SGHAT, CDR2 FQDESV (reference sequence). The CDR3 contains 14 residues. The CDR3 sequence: CTSSLTGVTGELFF. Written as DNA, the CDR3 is TGTACCAGTAGCCTTACAGGGGTTACCGGGGAGCTGTTTTTT.

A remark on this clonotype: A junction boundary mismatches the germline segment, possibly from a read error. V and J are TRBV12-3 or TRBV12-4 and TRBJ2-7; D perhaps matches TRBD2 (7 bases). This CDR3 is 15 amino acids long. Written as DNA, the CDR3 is TGTGCCAGCAGTTTAGGATCGGGGGGCCCCTGCGAGCATTACTTC. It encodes CASSLGSGGPCEHYF.

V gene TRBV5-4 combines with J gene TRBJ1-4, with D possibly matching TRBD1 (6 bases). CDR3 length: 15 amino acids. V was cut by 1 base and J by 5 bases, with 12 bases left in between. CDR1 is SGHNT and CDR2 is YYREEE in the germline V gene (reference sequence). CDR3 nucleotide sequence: TGTGCCAGCAGCTTGAAGGGGGACGGGAATGAAAAACTGTTTTTT. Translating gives CASSLKGDGNEKLFF.

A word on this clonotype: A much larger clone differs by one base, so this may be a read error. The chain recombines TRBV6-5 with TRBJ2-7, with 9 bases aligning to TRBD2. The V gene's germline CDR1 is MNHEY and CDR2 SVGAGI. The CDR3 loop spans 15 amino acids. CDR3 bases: TGTGCCGGCAGTTGGATTAGCGGGAGCTCCTACGAACAGTACTTC. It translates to CAGSWISGSSYEQYF.

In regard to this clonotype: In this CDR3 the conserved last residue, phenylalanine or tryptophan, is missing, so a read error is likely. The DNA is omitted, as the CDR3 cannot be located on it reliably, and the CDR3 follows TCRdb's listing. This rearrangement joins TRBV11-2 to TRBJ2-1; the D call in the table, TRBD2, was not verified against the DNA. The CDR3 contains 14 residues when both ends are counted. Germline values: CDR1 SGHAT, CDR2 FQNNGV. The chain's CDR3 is CASSLDASGRSLFS.

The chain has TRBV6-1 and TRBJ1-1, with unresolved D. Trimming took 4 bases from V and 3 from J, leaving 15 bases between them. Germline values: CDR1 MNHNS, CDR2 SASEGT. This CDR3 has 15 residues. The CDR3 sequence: CASSGDHRVDTEAFF. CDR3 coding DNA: TGTGCCAGCAGTGGAGACCATAGGGTAGACACTGAAGCTTTCTTT.

CDR3 loop: CASSLRDYEQYF. CDR3 in DNA: TGTGCCAGCAGCCTGCGGGACTACGAGCAGTACTTC. The chain links TRBV11-2 to TRBJ2-7; D may be TRBD2 (6 bases). Germline CDR1 SGHAT, CDR2 FQNNGV. The CDR3 runs 12 residues. V dropped 5 bases and J dropped 3 bases, with 8 bases sitting between them.

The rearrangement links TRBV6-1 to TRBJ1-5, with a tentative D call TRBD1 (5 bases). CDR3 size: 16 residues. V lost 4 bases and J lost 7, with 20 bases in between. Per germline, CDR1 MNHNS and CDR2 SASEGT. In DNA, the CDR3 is TGTGCCAGCAGTGTCATTACAGTGTCCCGGGGGCAGCCCCAGCATTTT. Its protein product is CASSVITVSRGQPQHF.

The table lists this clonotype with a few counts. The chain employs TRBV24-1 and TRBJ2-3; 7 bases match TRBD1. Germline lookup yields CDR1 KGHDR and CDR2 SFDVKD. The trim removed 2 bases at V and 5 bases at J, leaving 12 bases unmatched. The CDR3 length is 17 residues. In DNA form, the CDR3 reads TGTGCCACCAGTGATTCTTTAGGACAGGCAATTCTAGATACGCAGTATTTT. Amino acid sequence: CATSDSLGQAILDTQYF.

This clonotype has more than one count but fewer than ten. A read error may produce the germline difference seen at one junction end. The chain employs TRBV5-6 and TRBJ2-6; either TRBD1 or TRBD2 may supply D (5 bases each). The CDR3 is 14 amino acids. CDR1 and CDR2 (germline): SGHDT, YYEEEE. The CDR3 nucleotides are TGTGCCAGCAGCCTCCCGTCTGGGACCAACGTTCTGACTTTC. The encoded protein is CASSLPSGTNVLTF.

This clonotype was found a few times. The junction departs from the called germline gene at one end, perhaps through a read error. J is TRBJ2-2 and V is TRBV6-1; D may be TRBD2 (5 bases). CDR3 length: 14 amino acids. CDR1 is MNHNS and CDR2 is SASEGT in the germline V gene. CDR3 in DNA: TGTGCCAACAGTGGGTTAGCGATCACCGGGGAGCTGTTTTTT. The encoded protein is CANSGLAITGELFF.

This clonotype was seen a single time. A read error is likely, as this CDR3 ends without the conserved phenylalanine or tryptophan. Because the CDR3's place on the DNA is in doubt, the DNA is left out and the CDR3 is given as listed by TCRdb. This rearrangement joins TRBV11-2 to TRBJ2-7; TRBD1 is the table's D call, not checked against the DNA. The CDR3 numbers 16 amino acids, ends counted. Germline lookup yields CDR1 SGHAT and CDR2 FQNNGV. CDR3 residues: CASRSHSSGTAYELYL.

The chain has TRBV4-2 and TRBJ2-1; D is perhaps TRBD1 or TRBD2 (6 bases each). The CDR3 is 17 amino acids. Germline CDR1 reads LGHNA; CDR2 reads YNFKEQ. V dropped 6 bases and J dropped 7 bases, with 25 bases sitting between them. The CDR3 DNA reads TGTGCCAGCAGTCAGTTCCGGAGGGGGGCTTCGGGTAATGAGCAGTTCTTC. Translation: CASSQFRRGASGNEQFF.

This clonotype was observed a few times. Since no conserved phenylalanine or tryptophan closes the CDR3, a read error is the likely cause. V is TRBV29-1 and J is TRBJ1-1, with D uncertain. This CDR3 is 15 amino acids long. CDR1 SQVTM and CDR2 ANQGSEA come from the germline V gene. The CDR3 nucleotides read TGCAGCGTTCGGGCGGGGTGGGGAATGAATACTGAAGCTTTCATT. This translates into CSVRAGWGMNTEAFI.

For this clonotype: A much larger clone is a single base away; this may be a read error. The CDR3 DNA reads TGTGCCAGCTGCCCCTCGACAGGAGGAAACACCATATATTTT. Its translation is CASCPSTGGNTIYF. The chain joins TRBV11-2 to TRBJ1-3; a weak D match, TRBD1 (6 bases). CDR1 and CDR2 (germline): SGHAT, FQNNGV. V lost 8 bases and J lost 4, with 15 bases in between. There are 14 residues in the CDR3.

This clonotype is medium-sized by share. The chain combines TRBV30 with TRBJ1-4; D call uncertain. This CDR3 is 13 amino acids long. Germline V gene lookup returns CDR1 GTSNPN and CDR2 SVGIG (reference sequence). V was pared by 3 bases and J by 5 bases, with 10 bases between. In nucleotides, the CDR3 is TGTGCCTGGAGCAGAACAGAAAATGAAAAACTGTTTTTT. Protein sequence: CAWSRTENEKLFF.